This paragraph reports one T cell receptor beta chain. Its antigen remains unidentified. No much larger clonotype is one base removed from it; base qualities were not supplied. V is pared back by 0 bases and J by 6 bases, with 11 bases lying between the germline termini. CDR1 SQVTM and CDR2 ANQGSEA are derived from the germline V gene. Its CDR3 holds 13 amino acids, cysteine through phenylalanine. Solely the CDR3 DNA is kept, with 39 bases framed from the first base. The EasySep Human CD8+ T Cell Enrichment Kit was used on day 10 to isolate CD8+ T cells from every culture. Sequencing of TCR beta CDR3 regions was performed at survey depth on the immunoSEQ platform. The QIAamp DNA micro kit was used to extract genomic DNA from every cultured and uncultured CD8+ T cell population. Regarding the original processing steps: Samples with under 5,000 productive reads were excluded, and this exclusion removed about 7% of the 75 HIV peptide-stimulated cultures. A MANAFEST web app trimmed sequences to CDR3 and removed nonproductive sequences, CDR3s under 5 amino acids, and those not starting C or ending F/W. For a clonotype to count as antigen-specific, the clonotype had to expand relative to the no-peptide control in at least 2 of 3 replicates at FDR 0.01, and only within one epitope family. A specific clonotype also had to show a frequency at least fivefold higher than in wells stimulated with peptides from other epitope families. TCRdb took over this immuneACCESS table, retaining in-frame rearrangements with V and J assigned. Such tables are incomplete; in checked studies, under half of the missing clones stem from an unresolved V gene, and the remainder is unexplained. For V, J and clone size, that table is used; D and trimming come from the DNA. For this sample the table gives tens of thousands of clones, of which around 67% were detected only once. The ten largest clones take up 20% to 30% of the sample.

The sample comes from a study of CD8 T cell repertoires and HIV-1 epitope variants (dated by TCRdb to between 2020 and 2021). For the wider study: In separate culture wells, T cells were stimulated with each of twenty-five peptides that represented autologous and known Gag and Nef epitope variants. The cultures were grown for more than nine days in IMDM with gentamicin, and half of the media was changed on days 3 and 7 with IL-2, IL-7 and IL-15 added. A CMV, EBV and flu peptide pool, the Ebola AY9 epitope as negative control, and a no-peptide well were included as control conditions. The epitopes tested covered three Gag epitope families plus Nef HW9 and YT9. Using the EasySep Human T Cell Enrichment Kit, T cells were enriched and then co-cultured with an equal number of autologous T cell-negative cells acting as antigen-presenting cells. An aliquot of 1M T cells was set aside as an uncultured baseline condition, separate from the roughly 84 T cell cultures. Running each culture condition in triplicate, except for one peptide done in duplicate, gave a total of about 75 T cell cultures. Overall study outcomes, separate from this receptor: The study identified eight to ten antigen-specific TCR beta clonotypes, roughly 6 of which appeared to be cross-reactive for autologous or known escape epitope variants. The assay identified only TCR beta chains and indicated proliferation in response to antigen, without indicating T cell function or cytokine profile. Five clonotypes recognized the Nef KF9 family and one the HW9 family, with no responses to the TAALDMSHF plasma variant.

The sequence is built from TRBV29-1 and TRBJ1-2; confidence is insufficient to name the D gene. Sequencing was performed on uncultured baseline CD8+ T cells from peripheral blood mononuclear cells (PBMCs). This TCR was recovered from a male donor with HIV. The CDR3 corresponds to CSVEDQREDGYTF. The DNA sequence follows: TGCAGCGTTGAAGATCAGAGGGAGGATGGCTACACCTTC.